The sequence of this T cell receptor beta chain was determined in a study of T cell repertoires in cytomegalovirus infection (dated by TCRdb to between 2018 and 2021). About the investigation overall: Donor HLA type was relevant to the analysis, as public TCR beta signatures indicated carriage of CMV infection together with the matching HLA type. Study-wide findings and limitations: Cumulative frequency of public TCR beta family members discriminated carriers of CMV infection plus the relevant HLA type in this cohort and an independent approximately 340-donor cohort. In the ex vivo response, HLA-C-restricted CMV-specific TCR beta clonotypes were dominant, and in two of eight donors the single most frequent clonotype came from this HLA-C-restricted group.

V is clipped by 7 bases and J by 4 bases, and the sequence between their germline boundaries is 8 bases long. Inclusive of the bounding cysteine and phenylalanine, the CDR3 is 12 residues long. The DNA shown is the 36-base CDR3, in frame from base 1. For CDR1 and CDR2, the germline V gene (reference sequence) lists LNHDA and SQIVND. This clonotype turned up a few times. What antigen it recognizes has not been identified. No much larger clonotype is one base removed from it; base qualities were not supplied. The sequencing machine was an Illumina HiSeq 1500. The public reads were quality trimmed at Q25 with fastp and then assembled into clones with MiXCR by TCRdb, keeping productive beta chains. Rows with one shared CDR3 protein collapse into an entry with the most common genes and DNA. Here the sample has 680,000 or so distinct CDR3 sequences; 35% occur a single time. The ten largest clones add up to about 2.8% of the sample.

The sequenced material came from PBMCs. Here the chain combines TRBV19 and TRBJ1-5; a confident D gene designation cannot be given. The TCR originated in a human donor in good health (CMV status not recorded). Some clones in this sample may be carry-over from other donors' samples. Here the CDR3 is given as CASNEENQPQHF. The nucleotides are TGTGCCAGTAACGAAGAGAATCAGCCCCAGCATTTT.